Shown below are 13 T cell receptor beta chains from a single sample sequenced in a study of T cells in Graves' hyperthyroidism and ophthalmopathy. Using RNA transcripts as the source, TCR beta CDR3 regions were amplified. Initially, a first-round RT-PCR of the TCR CDR3 employed the HTBI primer set. TCRdb processed the multiplex PCR reads anew with MiXCR; each CDR3 protein has one entry. The data hold roughly 300,000 distinct CDR3 sequences, with less than 30% observed a single time. Sample: blood. Receptors were obtained from a man in his forties or fifties with Graves' hyperthyroidism that later progressed to Graves' ophthalmopathy.

This chain links TRBV15 with TRBJ1-1; D not resolved. Between the trimmed V and J ends, which lost 5 bases and 2 bases, there was a span of 18 bases. Germline V gene lookup returns CDR1 LNHNV and CDR2 YYDKDF (reference sequence). There are 16 residues in the CDR3. Written as DNA, the CDR3 is TGTGCCACCAGCTCCTTTCCCCGAGACACCAACACTGAAGCTTTCTTT. Protein: CATSSFPRDTNTEAFF.

This clonotype showed up just a few times. It may be a read error: a sequence one base away is much more abundant. The chain links TRBV5-1 to TRBJ2-5, with D uncertain. Trimming left V 0 bases short and J 5 bases short, with 11 bases between. The length of the CDR3 is 14 residues. CDR1 SGHRS and CDR2 YFSETQ come from the germline V gene. As DNA, the CDR3 is TGCGCCAGCAGCTTGGCAGCGACCTGGGAGACCCAGTACTTC. This encodes CASSLAATWETQYF.

This clonotype was seen many times. The CDR3 DNA follows: TGTGCCAGTAGTCTCGGGACTAGTTCTCACGAGCAGTACTTC. Amino acids: CASSLGTSSHEQYF. The genes are TRBV19 and TRBJ2-7, with 8 bases that match TRBD2. The CDR3 contains 14 residues. Per germline, CDR1 LNHDA and CDR2 SQIVND (reference sequence). Losses at the gene ends were 5 bases for V and 5 bases for J; bases not matched to a gene: 8.

J is TRBJ1-1 and V is TRBV9; the D is unclear. The germline gives CDR1 SGDLS, CDR2 YYNGEE. Between the trimmed V and J ends, which lost 1 base and 2 bases, there was a span of 12 bases. CDR3 size: 15 residues. DNA for the CDR3: TGTGCCAGCAGCGTATCCCCTAGGGATAACACTGAAGCTTTCTTT. This encodes CASSVSPRDNTEAFF.

This clonotype has a count of ten or more. The chain employs TRBV29-1 and TRBJ2-4; possibly TRBD2 for D (6 bases). Germline V gene sequence: CDR1 SQVTM, CDR2 ANQGSEA. CDR3 size: 12 residues. Trimming removed 6 bases from V and 8 bases from J, with 14 bases in between. The DNA of the CDR3 is TGCAGCGTCCAAACCTGGGGGGACATTCAGTACTTC. It encodes CSVQTWGDIQYF.

This clonotype has ten or more counts. V gene TRBV5-1 combines with J gene TRBJ1-2; 7 bases are a match to TRBD1. The V and J ends lost 3 bases and 0 bases, in that order; junction bases with no gene match: 5. This CDR3 contains 15 residues. Germline V gene lookup returns CDR1 SGHRS and CDR2 YFSETQ. The CDR3 loop reads CASSSRQGANYGYTF. The CDR3, as DNA: TGCGCCAGCAGCTCCCGACAGGGAGCTAACTATGGCTACACCTTC.

This clonotype was seen repeatedly, ten times or more. The chain employs TRBV12-3 or TRBV12-4 and TRBJ2-7; 7 bases are shared with TRBD1. This CDR3 region has 13 residues. Trimming took 5 bases from V and 6 from J; bases not matched to a gene: 7. The CDR3 DNA follows: TGTGCCAGCAGTATGACAGGGCAGGGCGAGCAGTACTTC. This gives the protein CASSMTGQGEQYF.

In nucleotides, the CDR3 is TGTGCCAGCAGTCGGTATGCTCAAGAGACCCAGTACTTC. Translation: CASSRYAQETQYF. V is TRBV6-2 or TRBV6-3 and J is TRBJ2-5; the D is unclear. The germline V gene has CDR1 MNHEY and CDR2 SVGEGT. With 5 bases removed from V and 2 bases from J, the gap between germline ends came to 9 bases. The CDR3 consists of 13 residues.

At least ten counts were recorded for this clonotype. The chain uses TRBV27 and TRBJ2-4; the match to TRBD2 covers 10 bases. Germline V gene data show CDR1 as MNHEY and CDR2 as SMNVEV (reference sequence). This CDR3 spans 15 amino acids. With V trimmed by 6 bases and J by 5 bases, 7 bases remained unmatched. The CDR3 protein is CASRGAGGRQNIQYF. DNA for the CDR3: TGTGCCAGCAGGGGAGCGGGAGGGCGGCAAAACATTCAGTACTTC.

This clonotype was seen repeatedly, ten times or more. V gene TRBV6-2 or TRBV6-3 combines with J gene TRBJ2-2, with 10 bases matching TRBD1. Germline CDR1 is MNHEY and CDR2 is SVGEGT. The V and J ends lost 7 bases and 4 bases, in that order; junction bases with no gene match: 12. The CDR3 loop spans 17 amino acids. This chain's CDR3 is CASTQLGTGDVTGELFF. Written as DNA, the CDR3 is TGTGCCAGCACCCAACTCGGGACAGGGGACGTCACCGGGGAGCTGTTTTTT.

This clonotype occurred many times. The J gene is TRBJ1-3, the V gene TRBV4-2; 7 nucleotides align to TRBD1. Germline V gene data show CDR1 as LGHNA and CDR2 as YNFKEQ. V was clipped by 4 bases and J by 0 bases; unmatched bases: 12. There are 18 residues in the CDR3. The DNA of the CDR3 is TGTGCCAGCAGCCTCCCGGGACAGCCTTACCCCTCTGGAAACACCATATATTTT. This gives the protein CASSLPGQPYPSGNTIYF.

This clonotype was picked up many times. The rearrangement uses TRBV28 and TRBJ1-5; D is unresolved. CDR1 MDHEN and CDR2 SYDVKM come from the germline V gene. The CDR3 covers 15 residues. Trimming left V 2 bases short and J 0 bases short, with 8 bases between. This CDR3 reads CASSLVQYSNQPQHF. The CDR3 DNA reads as TGTGCCAGCAGTTTAGTGCAGTATAGCAATCAGCCCCAGCATTTT. The whole variable domain, filled in from reference TRBV28 and TRBJ1-5, reads DVKVTQSSRYLVKRTGEKVFLECVQDMDHENMFWYRQDPGLGLRLIYFSYDVKMKEKGDIPEGYSVSREKKERFSLILESASTNQTSMYLCASSLVQYSNQPQHFGDGTRLSIL.

The sample holds many counts of this clonotype. The chain couples TRBV12-3 or TRBV12-4 to TRBJ1-2; tentative D call: TRBD1 (6 bases). Trimming shortened V by 6 bases and J by 4 bases, and 15 bases separated the two germline ends. This CDR3 region has 14 residues. CDR3: CASRRTAMGYGYTF. CDR3 DNA: TGTGCCAGCAGGCGGACAGCGATGGGCTATGGCTACACCTTC.